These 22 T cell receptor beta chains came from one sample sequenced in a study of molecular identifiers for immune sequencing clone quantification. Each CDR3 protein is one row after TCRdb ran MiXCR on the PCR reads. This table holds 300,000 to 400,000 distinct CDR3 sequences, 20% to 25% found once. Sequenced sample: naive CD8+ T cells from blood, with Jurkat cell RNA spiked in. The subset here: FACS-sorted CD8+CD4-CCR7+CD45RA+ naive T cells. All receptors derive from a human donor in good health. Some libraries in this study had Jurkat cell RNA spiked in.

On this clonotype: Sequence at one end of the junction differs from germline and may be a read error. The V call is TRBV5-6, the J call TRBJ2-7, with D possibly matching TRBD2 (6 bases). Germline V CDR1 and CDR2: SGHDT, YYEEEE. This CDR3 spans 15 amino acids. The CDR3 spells CASSEHTGTLYEQHF. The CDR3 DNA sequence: TGTGCCAGCAGCGAACATACCGGGACTCTGTACGAGCAGCACTTC.

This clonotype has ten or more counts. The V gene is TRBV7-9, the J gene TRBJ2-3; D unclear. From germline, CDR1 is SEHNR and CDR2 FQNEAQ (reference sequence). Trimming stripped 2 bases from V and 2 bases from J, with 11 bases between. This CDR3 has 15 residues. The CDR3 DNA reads TGTGCCAGCAGCTTAAGCAGGATTCTCACAGATACGCAGTATTTT. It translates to CASSLSRILTDTQYF.

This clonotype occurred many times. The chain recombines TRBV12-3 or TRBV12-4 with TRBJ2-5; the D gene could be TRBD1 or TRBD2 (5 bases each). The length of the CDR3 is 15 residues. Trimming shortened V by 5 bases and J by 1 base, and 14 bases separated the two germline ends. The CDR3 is CASSPRDVSQETQYF. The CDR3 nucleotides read TGTGCCAGCAGTCCAAGGGACGTAAGCCAAGAGACCCAGTACTTC.

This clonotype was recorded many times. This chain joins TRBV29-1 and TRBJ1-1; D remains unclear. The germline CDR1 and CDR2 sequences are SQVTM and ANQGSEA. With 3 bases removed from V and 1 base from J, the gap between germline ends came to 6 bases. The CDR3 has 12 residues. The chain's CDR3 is CSVDAENTEAFF. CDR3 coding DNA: TGCAGCGTTGACGCAGAGAACACTGAAGCTTTCTTT.

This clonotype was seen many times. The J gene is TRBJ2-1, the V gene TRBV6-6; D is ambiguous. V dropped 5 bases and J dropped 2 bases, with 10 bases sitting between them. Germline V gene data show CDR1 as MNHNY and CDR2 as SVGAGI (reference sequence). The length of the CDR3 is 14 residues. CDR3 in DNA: TGTGCCAGCAGTCCGACCCGAACCTACAATGAGCAGTTCTTC. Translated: CASSPTRTYNEQFF.

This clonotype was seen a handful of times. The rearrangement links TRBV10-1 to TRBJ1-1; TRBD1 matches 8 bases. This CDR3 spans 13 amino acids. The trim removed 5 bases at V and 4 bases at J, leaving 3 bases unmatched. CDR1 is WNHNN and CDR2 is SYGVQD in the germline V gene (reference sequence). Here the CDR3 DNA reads TGCGCCAGCAGTCACAGGGGGGGCACTGAAGCTTTCTTT. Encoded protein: CASSHRGGTEAFF.

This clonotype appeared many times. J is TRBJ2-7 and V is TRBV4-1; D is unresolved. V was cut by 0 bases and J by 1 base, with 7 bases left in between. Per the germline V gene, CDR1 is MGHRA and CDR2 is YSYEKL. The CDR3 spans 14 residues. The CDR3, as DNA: TGCGCCAGCAGCCAAGATAGTCTATCCTACGAGCAGTACTTC. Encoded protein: CASSQDSLSYEQYF.

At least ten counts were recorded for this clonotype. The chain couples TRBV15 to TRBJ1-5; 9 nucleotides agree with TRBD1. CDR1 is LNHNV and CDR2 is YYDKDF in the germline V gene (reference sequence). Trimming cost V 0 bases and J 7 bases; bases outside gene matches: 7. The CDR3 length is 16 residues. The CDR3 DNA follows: TGTGCCACCAGCAGAGATGATACAGGGGGCTACCAGCCCCAGCATTTT. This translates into CATSRDDTGGYQPQHF.

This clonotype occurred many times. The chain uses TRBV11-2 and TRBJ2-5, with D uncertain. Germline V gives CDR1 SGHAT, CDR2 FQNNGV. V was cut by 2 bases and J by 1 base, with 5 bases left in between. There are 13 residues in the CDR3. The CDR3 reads CASSLPSQETQYF. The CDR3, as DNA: TGTGCCAGCAGCTTACCCAGCCAAGAGACCCAGTACTTC. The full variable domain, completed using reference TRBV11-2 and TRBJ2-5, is EAGVAQSPRYKIIEKRQSVAFWCNPISGHATLYWYQQILGQGPKLLIQFQNNGVVDDSQLPKDRFSAERLKGVDSTLKIQPAKLEDSAVYLCASSLPSQETQYFGPGTRLLVL.

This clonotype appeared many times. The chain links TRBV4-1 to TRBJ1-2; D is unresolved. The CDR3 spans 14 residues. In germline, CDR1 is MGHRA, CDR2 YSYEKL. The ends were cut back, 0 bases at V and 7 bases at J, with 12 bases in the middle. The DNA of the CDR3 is TGCGCCAGCAGCCAAGATTCAAGGGTTACTGGCTACACCTTC. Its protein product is CASSQDSRVTGYTF.

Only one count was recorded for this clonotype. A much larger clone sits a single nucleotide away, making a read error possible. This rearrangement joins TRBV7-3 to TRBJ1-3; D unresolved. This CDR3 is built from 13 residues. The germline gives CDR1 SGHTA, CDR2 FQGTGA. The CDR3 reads CASSPVPGDTIYF. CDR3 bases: TGTGCCAGCAGCCCCGTGCCTGGAGACACCATATATTTT.

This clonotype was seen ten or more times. The CDR3 sequence: CASSPPLTEQFF. CDR3 coding DNA: TGTGCCAGCAGCCCTCCCCTGACGGAGCAGTTCTTC. The J gene is TRBJ2-1, the V gene TRBV7-9, with no clear D. CDR1 SEHNR and CDR2 FQNEAQ come from the germline V gene (reference sequence). The CDR3 runs to 12 residues. Trimming removed 5 bases from V and 10 bases from J, with 12 bases in between.

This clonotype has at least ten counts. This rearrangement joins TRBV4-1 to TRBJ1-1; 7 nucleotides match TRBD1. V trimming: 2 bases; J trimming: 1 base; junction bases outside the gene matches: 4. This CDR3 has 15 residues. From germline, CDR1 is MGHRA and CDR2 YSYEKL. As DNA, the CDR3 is TGCGCCAGCAGCCAAATGACAGGGCAGAACACTGAAGCTTTCTTT. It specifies CASSQMTGQNTEAFF.

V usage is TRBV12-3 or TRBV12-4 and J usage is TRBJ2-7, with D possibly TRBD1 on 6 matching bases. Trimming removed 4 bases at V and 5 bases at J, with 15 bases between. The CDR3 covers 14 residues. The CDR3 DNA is TGTGCCAGCAGTTCCGGGACATCTTCCCACGAGCAGTACTTC. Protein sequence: CASSSGTSSHEQYF.

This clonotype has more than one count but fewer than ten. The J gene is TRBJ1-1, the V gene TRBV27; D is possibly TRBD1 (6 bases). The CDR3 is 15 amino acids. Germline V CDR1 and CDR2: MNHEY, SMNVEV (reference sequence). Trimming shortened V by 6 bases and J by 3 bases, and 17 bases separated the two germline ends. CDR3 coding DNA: TGTGCCAGCAGGCCCTTTACAGGGATGGACACTGAAGCTTTCTTT. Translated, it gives CASRPFTGMDTEAFF.

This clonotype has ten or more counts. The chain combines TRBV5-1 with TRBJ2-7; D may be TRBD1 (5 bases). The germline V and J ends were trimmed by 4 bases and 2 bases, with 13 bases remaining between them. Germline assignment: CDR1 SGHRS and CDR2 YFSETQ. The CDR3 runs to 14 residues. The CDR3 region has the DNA TGCGCCAGCAGCGGGGCCGACAGCACCTACGAGCAGTACTTC. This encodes CASSGADSTYEQYF.

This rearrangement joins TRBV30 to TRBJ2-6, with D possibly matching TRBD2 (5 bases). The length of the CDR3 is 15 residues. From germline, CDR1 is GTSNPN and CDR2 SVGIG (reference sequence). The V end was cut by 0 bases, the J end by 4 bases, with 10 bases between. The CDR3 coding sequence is TGTGCCTGGAGTGTACGGGATTTAGGGGCCAACGTCCTGACTTTC. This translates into CAWSVRDLGANVLTF.

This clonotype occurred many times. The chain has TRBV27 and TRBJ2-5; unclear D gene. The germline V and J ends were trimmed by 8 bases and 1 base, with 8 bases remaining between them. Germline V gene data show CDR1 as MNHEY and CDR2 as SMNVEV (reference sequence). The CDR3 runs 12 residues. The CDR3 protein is CASAGPQETQYF. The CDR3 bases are TGTGCCAGCGCTGGCCCCCAAGAGACCCAGTACTTC.

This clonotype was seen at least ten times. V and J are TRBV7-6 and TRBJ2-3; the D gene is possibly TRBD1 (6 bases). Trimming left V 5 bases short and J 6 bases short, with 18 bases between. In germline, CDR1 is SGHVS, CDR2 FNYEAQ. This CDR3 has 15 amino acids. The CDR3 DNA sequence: TGTGCCAGCAGCAATACAGGGATTGGAGTGGATACGCAGTATTTT. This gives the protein CASSNTGIGVDTQYF. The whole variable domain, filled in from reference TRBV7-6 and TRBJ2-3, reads GAGVSQSPRYKVTKRGQDVALRCDPISGHVSLYWYRQALGQGPEFLTYFNYEAQQDKSGLPNDRFSAERPEGSISTLTIQRTEQRDSAMYRCASSNTGIGVDTQYFGPGTRLTVL.

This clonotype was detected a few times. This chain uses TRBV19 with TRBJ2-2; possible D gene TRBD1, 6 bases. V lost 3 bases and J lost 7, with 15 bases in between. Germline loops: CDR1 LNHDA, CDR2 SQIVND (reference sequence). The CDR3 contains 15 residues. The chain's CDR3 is CASSIWLQGHGELFF. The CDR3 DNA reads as TGTGCCAGTAGTATTTGGCTACAGGGTCACGGGGAGCTGTTTTTT.

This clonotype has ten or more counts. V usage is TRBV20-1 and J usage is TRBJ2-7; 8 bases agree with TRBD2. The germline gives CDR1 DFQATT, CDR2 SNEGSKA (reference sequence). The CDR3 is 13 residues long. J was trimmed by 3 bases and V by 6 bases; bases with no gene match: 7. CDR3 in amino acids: CSAKLADRYEQYF. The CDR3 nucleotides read TGCAGTGCAAAACTAGCGGATCGCTACGAGCAGTACTTC.

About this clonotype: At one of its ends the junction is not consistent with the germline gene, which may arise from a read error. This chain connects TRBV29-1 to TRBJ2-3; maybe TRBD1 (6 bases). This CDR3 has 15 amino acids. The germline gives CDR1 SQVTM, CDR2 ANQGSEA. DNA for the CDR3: TGCAGCGTTGGAGTTGGCCAGGGGTGGACAGATTCGCAGTATTTT. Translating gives CSVGVGQGWTDSQYF.